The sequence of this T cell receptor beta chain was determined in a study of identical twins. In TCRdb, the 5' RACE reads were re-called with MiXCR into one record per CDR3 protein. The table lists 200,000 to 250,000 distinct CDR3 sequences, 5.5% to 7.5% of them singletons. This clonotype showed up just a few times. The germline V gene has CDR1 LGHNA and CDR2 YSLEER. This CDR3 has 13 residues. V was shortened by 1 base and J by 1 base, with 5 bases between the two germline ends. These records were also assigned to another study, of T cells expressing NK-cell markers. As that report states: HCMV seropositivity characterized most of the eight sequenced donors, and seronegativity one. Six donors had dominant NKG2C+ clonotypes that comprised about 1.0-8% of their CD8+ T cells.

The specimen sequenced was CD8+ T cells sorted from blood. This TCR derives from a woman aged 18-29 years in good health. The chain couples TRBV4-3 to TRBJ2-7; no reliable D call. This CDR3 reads CASSQGRSYEQYF. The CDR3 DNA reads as TGCGCCAGCAGCCAAGGACGATCCTACGAGCAGTACTTC.